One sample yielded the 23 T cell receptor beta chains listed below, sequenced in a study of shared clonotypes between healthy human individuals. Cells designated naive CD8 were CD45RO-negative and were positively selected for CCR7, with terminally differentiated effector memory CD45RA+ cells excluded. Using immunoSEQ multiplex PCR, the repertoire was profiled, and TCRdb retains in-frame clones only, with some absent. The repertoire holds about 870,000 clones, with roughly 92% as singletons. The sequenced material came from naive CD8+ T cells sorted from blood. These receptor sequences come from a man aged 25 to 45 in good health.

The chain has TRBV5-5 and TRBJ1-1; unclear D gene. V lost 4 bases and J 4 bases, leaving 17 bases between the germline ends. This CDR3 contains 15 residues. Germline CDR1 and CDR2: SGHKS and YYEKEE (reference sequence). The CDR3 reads CASSPPVTLPTEAFF. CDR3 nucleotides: TGTGCCAGCAGCCCCCCGGTGACTCTCCCCACTGAAGCTTTCTTT.

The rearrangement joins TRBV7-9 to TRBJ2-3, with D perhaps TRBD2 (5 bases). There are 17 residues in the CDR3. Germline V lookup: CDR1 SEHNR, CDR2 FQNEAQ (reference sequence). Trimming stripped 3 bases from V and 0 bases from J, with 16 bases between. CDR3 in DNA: TGTGCCAGCAGCTTTTTTGGGGAGAGCTCTAGCACAGATACGCAGTATTTT. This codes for CASSFFGESSSTDTQYF.

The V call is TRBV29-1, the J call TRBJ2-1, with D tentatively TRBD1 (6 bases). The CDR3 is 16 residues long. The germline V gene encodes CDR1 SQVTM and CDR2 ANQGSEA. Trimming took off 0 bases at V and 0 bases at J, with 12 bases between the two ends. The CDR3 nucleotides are TGCAGCGTTGAAGATCTGGACAGAAACTCCTACAATGAGCAGTTCTTC. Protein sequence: CSVEDLDRNSYNEQFF.

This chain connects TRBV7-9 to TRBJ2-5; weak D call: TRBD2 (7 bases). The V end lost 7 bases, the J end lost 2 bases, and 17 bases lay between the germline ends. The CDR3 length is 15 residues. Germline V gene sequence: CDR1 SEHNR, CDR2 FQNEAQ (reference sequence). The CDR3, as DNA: TGTGCCAGCACAGAATTGGCGGGGGCACAAGAGACCCAGTACTTC. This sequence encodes CASTELAGAQETQYF.

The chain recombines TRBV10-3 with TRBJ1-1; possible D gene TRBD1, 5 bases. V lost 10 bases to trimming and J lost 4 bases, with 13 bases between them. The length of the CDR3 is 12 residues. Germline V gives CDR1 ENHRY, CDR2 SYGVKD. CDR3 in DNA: TGTGCCACCAGGGAGGCAGGCACTGAAGCTTTCTTT. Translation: CATREAGTEAFF.

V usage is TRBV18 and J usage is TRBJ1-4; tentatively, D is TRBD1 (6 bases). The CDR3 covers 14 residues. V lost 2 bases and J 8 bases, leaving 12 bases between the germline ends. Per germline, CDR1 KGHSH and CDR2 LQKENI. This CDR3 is CASSPGGPGEKLFF. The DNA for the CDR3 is TGTGCCAGCTCACCAGGGGGCCCAGGGGAAAAACTGTTTTTT. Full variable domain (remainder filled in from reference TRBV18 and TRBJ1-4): NAGVMQNPRHLVRRRGQEARLRCSPMKGHSHVYWYRQLPEEGLKFMVYLQKENIIDESGMPKERFSAEFPKEGPSILRIQQVVRGDSAAYFCASSPGGPGEKLFFGSGTQLSVL.

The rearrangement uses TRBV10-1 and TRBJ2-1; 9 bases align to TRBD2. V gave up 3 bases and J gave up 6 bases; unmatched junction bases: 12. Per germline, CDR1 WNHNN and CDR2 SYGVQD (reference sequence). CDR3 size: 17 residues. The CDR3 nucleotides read TGCGCCAGCAGTGACCCTCGGGACTCTAGCGGGATCAATGAGCAGTTCTTC. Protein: CASSDPRDSSGINEQFF.

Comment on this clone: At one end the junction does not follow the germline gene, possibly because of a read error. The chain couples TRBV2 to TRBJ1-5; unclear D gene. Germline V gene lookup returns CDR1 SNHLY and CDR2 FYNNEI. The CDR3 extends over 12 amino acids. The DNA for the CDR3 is TGTGCCAGTAGTGGGAGCAATCAGCCCCAGCATTTT. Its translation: CASSGSNQPQHF.

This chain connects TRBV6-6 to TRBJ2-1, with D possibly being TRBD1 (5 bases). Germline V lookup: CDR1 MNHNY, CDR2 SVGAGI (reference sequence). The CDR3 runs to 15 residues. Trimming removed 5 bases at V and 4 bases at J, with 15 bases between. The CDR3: CASSTGGPGYNEQFF. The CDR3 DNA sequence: TGTGCCAGCAGTACAGGTGGACCTGGTTACAATGAGCAGTTCTTC.

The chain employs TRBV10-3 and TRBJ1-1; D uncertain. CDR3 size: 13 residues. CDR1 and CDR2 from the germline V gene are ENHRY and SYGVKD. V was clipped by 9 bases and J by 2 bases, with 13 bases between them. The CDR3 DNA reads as TGTGCCATTAAGGAGGAGGGTAACACTGAAGCTTTCTTT. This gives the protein CAIKEEGNTEAFF.

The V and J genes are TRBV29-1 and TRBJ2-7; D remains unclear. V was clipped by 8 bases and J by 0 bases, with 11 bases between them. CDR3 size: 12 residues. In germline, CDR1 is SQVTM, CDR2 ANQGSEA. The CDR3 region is CSYGVNSYEQYF. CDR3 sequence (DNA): TGCAGCTATGGGGTAAACTCCTACGAGCAGTACTTC.

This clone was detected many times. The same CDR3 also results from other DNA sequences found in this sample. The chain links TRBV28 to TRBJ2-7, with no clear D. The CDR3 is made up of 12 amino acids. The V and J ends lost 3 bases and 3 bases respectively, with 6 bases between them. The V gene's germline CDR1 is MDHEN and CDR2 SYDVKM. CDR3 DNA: TGTGCCAGCAGTTTCGTCGACTACGAGCAGTACTTC. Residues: CASSFVDYEQYF.

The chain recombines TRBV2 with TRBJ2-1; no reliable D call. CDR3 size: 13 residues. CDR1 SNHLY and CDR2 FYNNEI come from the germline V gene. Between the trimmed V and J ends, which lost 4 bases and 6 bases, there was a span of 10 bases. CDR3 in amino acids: CASSVQLTNEQFF. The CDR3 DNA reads TGTGCCAGCAGTGTACAACTAACCAATGAGCAGTTCTTC. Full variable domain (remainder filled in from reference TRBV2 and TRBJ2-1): EPEVTQTPSHQVTQMGQEVILRCVPISNHLYFYWYRQILGQKVEFLVSFYNNEISEKSEIFDDQFSVERPDGSNFTLKIRSTKLEDSAMYFCASSVQLTNEQFFGPGTRLTVL.

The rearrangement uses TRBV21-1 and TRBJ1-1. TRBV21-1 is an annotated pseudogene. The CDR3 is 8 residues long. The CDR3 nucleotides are TGTGCCAGCCGGGGGGCTTTCTTT. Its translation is CASRGAFF.

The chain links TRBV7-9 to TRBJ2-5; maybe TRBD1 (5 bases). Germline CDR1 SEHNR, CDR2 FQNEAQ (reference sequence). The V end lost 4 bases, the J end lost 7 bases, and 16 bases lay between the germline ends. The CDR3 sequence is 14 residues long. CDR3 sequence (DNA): TGTGCCAGCAGCTCGGACATGGGAACAGCGACCCAGTACTTC. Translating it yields CASSSDMGTATQYF. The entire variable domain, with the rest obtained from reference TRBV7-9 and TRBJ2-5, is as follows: DTGVSQNPRHKITKRGQNVTFRCDPISEHNRLYWYRQTLGQGPEFLTYFQNEAQLEKSRLLSDRFSAERPKGSFSTLEIQRTEQGDSAMYLCASSSDMGTATQYFGPGTRLLVL.

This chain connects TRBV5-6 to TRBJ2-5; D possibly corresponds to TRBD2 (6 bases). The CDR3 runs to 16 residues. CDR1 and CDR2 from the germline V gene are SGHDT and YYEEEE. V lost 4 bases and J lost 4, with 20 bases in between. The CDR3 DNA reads TGTGCCAGCAGCCGCCACCCCGGGACTTCTCGAGAGACCCAGTACTTC. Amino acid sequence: CASSRHPGTSRETQYF.

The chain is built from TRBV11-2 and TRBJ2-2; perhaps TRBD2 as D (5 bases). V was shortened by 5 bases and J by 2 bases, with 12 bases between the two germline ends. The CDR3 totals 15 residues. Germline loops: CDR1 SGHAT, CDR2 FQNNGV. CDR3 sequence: CASSPSPGNTGELFF. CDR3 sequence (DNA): TGTGCCAGCAGCCCCAGTCCGGGAAACACCGGGGAGCTGTTTTTT.

CDR3 sequence reads: CASSQAETSQETQYF. CDR3 DNA sequence: TGCGCCAGCAGCCAGGCTGAAACTTCCCAGGAGACCCAGTACTTC. V is TRBV4-1 and J is TRBJ2-5; D is ambiguous. The germline V gene encodes CDR1 MGHRA and CDR2 YSYEKL. The CDR3 consists of 15 residues. The V and J ends lost 3 bases and 5 bases respectively, with 16 bases between them.

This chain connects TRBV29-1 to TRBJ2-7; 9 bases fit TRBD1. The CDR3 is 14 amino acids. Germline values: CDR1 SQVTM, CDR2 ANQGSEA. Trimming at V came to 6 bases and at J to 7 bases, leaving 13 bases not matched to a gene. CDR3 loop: CSVMGWDRVEEQYF. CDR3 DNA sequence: TGCAGCGTAATGGGATGGGACAGGGTGGAAGAGCAGTACTTC.

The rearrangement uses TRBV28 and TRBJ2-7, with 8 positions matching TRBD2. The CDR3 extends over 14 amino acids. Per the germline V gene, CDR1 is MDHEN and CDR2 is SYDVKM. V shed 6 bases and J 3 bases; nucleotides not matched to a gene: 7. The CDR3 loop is CASSPTSDHYEQYF. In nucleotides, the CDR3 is TGTGCCAGCAGCCCGACTAGCGACCACTACGAGCAGTACTTC.

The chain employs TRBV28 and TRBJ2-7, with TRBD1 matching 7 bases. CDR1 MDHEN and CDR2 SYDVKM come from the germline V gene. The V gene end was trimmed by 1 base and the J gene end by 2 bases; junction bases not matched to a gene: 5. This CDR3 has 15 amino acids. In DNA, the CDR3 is TGTGCCAGCAGTTTATTTAGGGACAGAACCTACGAGCAGTACTTC. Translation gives CASSLFRDRTYEQYF.

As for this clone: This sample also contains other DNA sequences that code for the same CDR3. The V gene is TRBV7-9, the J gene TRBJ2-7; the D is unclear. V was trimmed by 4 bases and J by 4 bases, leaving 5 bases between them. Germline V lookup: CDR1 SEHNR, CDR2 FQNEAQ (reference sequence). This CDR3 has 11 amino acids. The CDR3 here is CASSSAYEQYF. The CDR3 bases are TGTGCCAGCAGCTCAGCTTACGAGCAGTACTTC.

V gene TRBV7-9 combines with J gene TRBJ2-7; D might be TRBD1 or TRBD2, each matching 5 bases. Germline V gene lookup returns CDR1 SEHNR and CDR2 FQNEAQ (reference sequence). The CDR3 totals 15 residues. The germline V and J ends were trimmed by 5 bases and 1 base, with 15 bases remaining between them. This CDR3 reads CASSLGKGRSYEQYF. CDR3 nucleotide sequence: TGTGCCAGCAGCCTTGGGAAGGGGAGATCCTACGAGCAGTACTTC.